The next 3 T cell receptor beta chains were all read from a single sample in a study of human T cells and chemical hapten exposure (dated by TCRdb to the early 2020s). The meaning of the sample's time point label: pre-sensitization, week 0. This sample's treatment or condition label indicates: therapeutic diphenylcyclopropenone sensitization with weekly scalp DPC. Receptors were amplified or captured by RACE. TCRdb lists the instrument as NextSeq 500. The public reads were run again by TCRdb, first through fastp at Q25 and then through MiXCR, and only productive beta chains were kept. Rows are unified per CDR3 protein, each entry keeping the most common DNA and genes. The sample table lists 250,000 to 300,000 distinct CDR3 sequences, approximately 8% of them with a count of one. Of the sample, roughly 1.2% is held by the ten largest clones. This sample comprised whole blood, obtained in connection with sensitization to the hapten diphenylcyclopropenone (DPC). The receptor set was obtained from a man aged 18 to 30 with alopecia areata. Some clones in this sample may be carry-over from other donors' samples.

The chain joins TRBV5-4 to TRBJ2-7, with D hard to call. The CDR3 has 16 residues. Germline V CDR1 and CDR2: SGHNT, YYREEE (reference sequence). V was cut by 0 bases and J by 7 bases, with 20 bases left in between. The CDR3 region is CASSLGARAAREEQYF. The CDR3 region has the DNA TGTGCCAGCAGCTTGGGGGCTCGAGCCGCGCGAGAGGAGCAGTACTTC. The variable domain in full, with the rest retrieved from reference TRBV5-4 and TRBJ2-7, is ETGVTQSPTHLIKTRGQQVTLRCSSQSGHNTVSWYQQALGQGPQFIFQYYREEENGRGNFPPRFSGLQFPNYSSELNVNALELDDSALYLCASSLGARAAREEQYFGPGTRLTVT.

This clonotype was seen many times. V is TRBV29-1 and J is TRBJ1-4; D is unclear. The CDR3 runs to 17 residues. The V and J ends lost 6 bases and 6 bases respectively, with 26 bases between them. Germline CDR1 is SQVTM and CDR2 is ANQGSEA. The CDR3 here is CSVSKGTTYSGDEKLFF. DNA for the CDR3: TGCAGCGTCTCCAAAGGAACAACATACAGCGGAGATGAAAAACTGTTTTTT.

This clonotype was seen only a few times. This rearrangement joins TRBV6-5 to TRBJ2-7; no clear D gene. The CDR3 is made up of 14 amino acids. V shed 6 bases and J shed 2 bases, with 14 bases lying between them. Per germline, CDR1 MNHEY and CDR2 SVGAGI. This CDR3 reads CASSPTRSTYEQYV. For the CDR3, the DNA is TGTGCCAGCAGCCCGACCCGCAGTACCTACGAGCAGTACGTC.